Listed below are T cell receptor beta chains from one sample, sequenced in a study of beta chain features in type 1 diabetes. The method was immunoSEQ multiplex PCR; TCRdb's version includes in-frame clones alone and lacks a portion of them. The sample carries about 900,000 clones, 15% to 20% recorded once. The sample consisted of naive CD4+ T cells from blood. All receptors come from a woman between 18 and 29 years old in good health. The CDR3 runs from the conserved cysteine through the conserved F or W. A D gene is named only where the DNA matches it firmly. Not all rows give a size; the values are once, few, many and, for expanded clones, a class.

v_gene	j_gene	d_gene	len	abundance	CDR3aa	CDR3nt
TRBV27	TRBJ2-2	.	16	.	CASSRTAAGLTGELFF	TGTGCCAGCAGTCGGACGGCTGCGGGTCTCACCGGGGAGCTGTTTTTT
TRBV5-4	TRBJ2-5	TRBD2	15	.	CASSSSGRALETQYF	TGTGCCAGCAGTTCTAGCGGGAGAGCCTTGGAGACCCAGTACTTC
TRBV10-2	TRBJ2-3	TRBD2	17	.	CASMGTSGYPSTDTQYF	TGCGCCAGCATGGGGACTAGCGGTTACCCTAGCACAGATACGCAGTATTTT
TRBV11-1	TRBJ2-3	TRBD1	15	few	CASSFGQGPTDTQYF	TGTGCCAGCAGCTTTGGACAGGGTCCTACAGATACGCAGTATTTT
TRBV29-1	TRBJ2-7	.	11	few	CSVVRGDEQYF	TGCAGCGTTGTAAGGGGCGACGAGCAGTACTTC
TRBV5-1	TRBJ2-7	.	15	.	CASSLALTGEYEQYF	TGCGCCAGCAGCTTGGCCCTAACCGGGGAATACGAGCAGTACTTC
TRBV28	TRBJ2-2	TRBD2	15	.	CASNSASGDSGELFF	TGTGCCAGCAATTCGGCTAGCGGGGACTCCGGGGAGCTGTTTTTT
TRBV5-1	TRBJ2-3	TRBD2	15	few	CASSPGLVRTDTQYF	TGCGCCAGCAGCCCCGGACTAGTACGCACAGATACGCAGTATTTT
TRBV25-1	TRBJ1-1	.	11	few	CASRGNTEAFF	TGTGCCAGCAGGGGGAACACTGAAGCTTTCTTT
TRBV11-2	TRBJ2-7	.	14	few	CASSFYQGTHEQYF	TGTGCCAGCAGCTTTTATCAGGGGACCCACGAGCAGTACTTC
TRBV15	TRBJ2-4	.	15	.	CATSRPRPSEDIQYF	TGTGCCACCAGCAGACCCCGACCCTCTGAAGACATTCAGTACTTC
TRBV5-1	TRBJ2-7	.	14	few	CASSLSAASYEQYF	TGCGCCAGCAGCTTATCCGCGGCCTCCTACGAGCAGTACTTC
TRBV7-9	TRBJ2-7	.	12	few	CASRTGSYEQYF	TGTGCCAGCAGAACAGGTTCCTACGAGCAGTACTTC
TRBV29-1	TRBJ2-5	.	12	.	CSVRPPGETQYF	TGCAGCGTTCGCCCGCCTGGGGAGACCCAGTACTTC
TRBV2	TRBJ2-3	TRBD2	14	.	CASTLTSGRALQDF	TGTGCCAGCACCCTGACTAGCGGGAGGGCCCTTCAGGATTTT
TRBV28	TRBJ1-1	.	12	.	CASNSRNTEAFF	TGTGCCAGCAATTCCAGGAACACTGAAGCTTTCTTT
TRBV9	TRBJ2-2	.	12	.	CASSVDTGELFF	TGTGCCAGCAGCGTAGACACCGGGGAGCTGTTTTTT
TRBV5-1	TRBJ2-1	.	15	few	CASSLATTRGNEQFF	TGCGCCAGCAGCTTGGCCACGACTAGAGGCAATGAGCAGTTCTTC
TRBV6-6	TRBJ1-4	.	14	few	CAGRRRDFNEKLFF	TGTGCCGGCAGGAGAAGGGACTTCAATGAAAAACTGTTTTTT
TRBV9	TRBJ1-2	.	16	.	CASSVGGPGDNYGYTF	TGTGCCAGCAGCGTAGGGGGACCAGGGGATAACTATGGCTACACCTTC
TRBV9	TRBJ2-3	TRBD1	19	.	CASSVVPFGTATSTDTQYF	TGTGCCAGCAGCGTAGTACCCTTCGGGACAGCAACTAGCACAGATACGCAGTATTTT
TRBV28	TRBJ1-5	.	13	.	CASTQGRRKFRHF	TGTGCCAGCACCCAGGGGCGGCGTAAGTTTAGGCATTTT
TRBV15	TRBJ2-7	TRBD2	15	.	CATSRASGMFYEQYF	TGTGCCACCAGCAGAGCCAGCGGGATGTTCTACGAGCAGTACTTC
TRBV5-1	TRBJ2-3	TRBD1	15	few	CASSLGQGSTDTQYF	TGCGCCAGCAGCTTGGGACAGGGTAGCACAGATACGCAGTATTTT
TRBV2	TRBJ2-1	TRBD2	16	few	CASSPPLAYSYNEQFF	TGTGCCAGCAGCCCCCCACTAGCGTATTCCTACAATGAGCAGTTCTTC
TRBV28	TRBJ1-2	.	14	.	CASSLIRASYGYTF	TGTGCCAGCAGTCTTATCAGGGCTTCGTATGGCTACACCTTC
TRBV7-9	TRBJ2-5	TRBD2	14	few	CASSPLGGKETQYF	TGTGCCAGCAGCCCGCTGGGGGGGAAAGAGACCCAGTACTTC
TRBV18	TRBJ1-5	.	17	few	CASSPTRQASFNQPQHF	TGTGCCAGCTCTCCCACCAGACAGGCTTCCTTCAATCAGCCCCAGCATTTT
TRBV25-1	TRBJ2-7	TRBD1	15	.	CASSESGTGGGEQYF	TGTGCCAGCAGTGAATCCGGGACAGGGGGCGGTGAGCAGTACTTC
TRBV7-9	TRBJ2-2	TRBD1	15	.	CASSFQGARTGELFF	TGTGCCAGCAGCTTTCAGGGGGCGCGGACCGGGGAGCTGTTTTTT
TRBV19	TRBJ1-1	TRBD1	14	few	CASSRDREYTEAFF	TGTGCCAGTAGTAGGGACAGGGAGTACACTGAAGCTTTCTTT
TRBV7-7	TRBJ2-2	.	13	.	CASSLGASGELFF	TGTGCTAGCAGCTTAGGGGCCTCCGGGGAGCTGTTTTTT
TRBV7-4	TRBJ1-5	TRBD1	17	few	CASSPCLKDRGRQPQHF	TGTGCCAGCAGCCCTTGTCTTAAGGACAGGGGGCGTCAGCCCCAGCATTTT
TRBV28	TRBJ2-5	.	10	few	CASLGETQYF	TGTGCCAGCCTTGGGGAGACCCAGTACTTC
TRBV28	TRBJ1-3	TRBD1	16	.	CASIGAGQGSGNTIYF	TGTGCCAGCATCGGGGCGGGACAGGGCTCTGGAAACACCATATATTTT
TRBV28	TRBJ2-2	.	12	many	CASSLSPGELFF	TGTGCCAGCAGTTTATCCCCCGGGGAGCTGTTTTTT
TRBV7-2	TRBJ2-5	.	17	few	CASSTRGLARGKETQYF	TGTGCCAGCAGCACAAGGGGCCTAGCGAGGGGAAAAGAGACCCAGTACTTC
TRBV6-6	TRBJ2-7	.	13	.	CASSYSLSRAQYF	TGTGCCAGCAGTTACTCACTATCCAGGGCGCAGTACTTC
TRBV7-9	TRBJ2-7	.	14	.	CASSLQGSLYEQYF	TGTGCCAGCAGCTTACAGGGTAGCCTCTACGAGCAGTACTTC
TRBV19	TRBJ1-2	.	12	few	CASTTRDYGYTF	TGTGCCAGTACAACCAGGGACTATGGCTACACCTTC
TRBV28	TRBJ2-1	TRBD2	14	few	CASSFLAGSNEQFF	TGTGCCAGCAGTTTTCTAGCGGGGTCCAATGAGCAGTTCTTC
TRBV7-9	TRBJ2-1	TRBD2	13	.	CASSTDPRTSLFF	TGTGCCAGCAGCACCGACCCTAGGACTAGCTTGTTCTTC
TRBV7-2	TRBJ2-7	.	15	.	CASSLGLIVGYEQYF	TGTGCCAGCAGCTTAGGACTCATAGTGGGCTACGAGCAGTACTTC